This entry describes one T cell receptor beta chain. Under the authors' procedure: From reference gene primer amplification, estimates of nucleated cell counts were derived. TCRdb keeps only in-frame clones here, not all; method: immunoSEQ multiplex PCR. D and trimming were read from the DNA, whereas the V and J calls and clone size are those reported in that table. The data show 200,000 to 250,000 clones, approximately 78% seen once. The data derive from a study of blood T cell repertoires in COVID-19. About the study: Sources were T cells, B-cell-depleted T cells, or PBMCs; the material itself was cDNA or gDNA.

J gave up 2 bases and V 2 bases, and 6 bases lay outside the gene matches. CDR3 length equals 17 residues. Germline CDR1 ENHRY, CDR2 SYGVKD. The TCR was taken from a woman aged 18-29 years with acute or convalescent COVID-19. The material sequenced was peripheral blood. The chain employs TRBV10-3 and TRBJ2-3, with 11 bases identical to TRBD2. The chain's CDR3 is CAISEPRLAGFTDTQYF. DNA of the CDR3: TGTGCCATCAGTGAGCCTCGACTAGCGGGGTTCACAGATACGCAGTATTTT.